These 15 T cell receptor beta chains originate from one sample sequenced in a study of T-cell reconstitution after alpha-beta-depleted transplantation in children. Researchers prepared the TCRbeta library using unique molecular identifiers, the study reports. Using its own MiXCR run on the PCR reads, TCRdb lists one record per CDR3 protein. Altogether roughly 500,000 distinct CDR3 sequences are present, about 10% being singletons, with the ten largest covering about 2%. The sequences come from PBMCs, collected before TCRalphabeta/CD19-depleted stem cell transplant. All receptors come from a child aged 2 to 15 with inherited bone marrow failure, due to receive a stem cell transplant.

The genes are TRBV20-1 and TRBJ2-5; D gene unclear. CDR1 and CDR2 from the germline V gene are DFQATT and SNEGSKA (reference sequence). The V and J ends lost 4 bases and 0 bases respectively, with 12 bases between them. This CDR3 contains 14 residues. This CDR3 reads CSATFGPYQETQYF. DNA of the CDR3: TGCAGTGCTACCTTTGGACCTTACCAAGAGACCCAGTACTTC.

The table lists this clonotype with many counts. The chain couples TRBV20-1 to TRBJ2-7; 9 bases are a match to TRBD2. Trimming at V came to 2 bases and at J to 3 bases, leaving 8 bases not matched to a gene. The CDR3 spans 15 residues. Germline V gives CDR1 DFQATT, CDR2 SNEGSKA (reference sequence). The CDR3 sequence is CSARSPGLADYEQYF. Here the CDR3 DNA reads TGCAGTGCTAGAAGTCCGGGACTAGCCGACTACGAGCAGTACTTC.

Many counts were recorded for this clonotype. The chain uses TRBV7-2 and TRBJ2-5; D unresolved. CDR3 length: 11 residues. V lost 5 bases and J 7 bases, leaving 8 bases between the germline ends. CDR1 and CDR2 from the germline V gene are SGHTA and FQGNSA. CDR3 protein: CASSLPGTQYF. The CDR3 coding sequence is TGTGCCAGCAGCCTCCCAGGGACCCAGTACTTC. Complete variable domain (other parts from reference TRBV7-2 and TRBJ2-5): GAGVSQSPSNKVTEKGKDVELRCDPISGHTALYWYRQSLGQGLEFLIYFQGNSAPDKSGLPSDRFSAERTGGSVSTLTIQRTQQEDSAVYLCASSLPGTQYFGPGTRLLVL.

Many counts were recorded for this clonotype. The chain recombines TRBV6-4 with TRBJ2-3; tentative D call: TRBD1 (5 bases). The CDR3 loop spans 16 amino acids. Germline V CDR1 and CDR2: MRHNA, SNTAGT. The ends were cut back, 0 bases at V and 4 bases at J, with 14 bases in the middle. The CDR3 loop is CASSDSDVSRADTQYF. CDR3 nucleotide sequence: TGTGCCAGCAGTGACTCGGATGTTAGCAGGGCAGATACGCAGTATTTT.

Ten or more counts support this clonotype. The genes are TRBV7-8 and TRBJ2-3, with D maybe TRBD2 (5 bases). The germline V gene has CDR1 SGHVS and CDR2 FQNEAQ. This CDR3 contains 14 residues. V was trimmed by 1 base and J by 6 bases, leaving 11 bases between them. The DNA for the CDR3 is TGTGCCAGCAGCTTAGGTCGCGGGCCGGATACGCAGTATTTT. The encoded protein is CASSLGRGPDTQYF.

This clonotype was seen a few times. The CDR3 region is CASSGPRMGDEQFF. The CDR3 nucleotides read TGTGCCAGCAGCGGCCCTAGGATGGGCGATGAGCAGTTCTTC. The chain carries TRBV5-4 and TRBJ2-1; D ambiguous. The CDR3 is made up of 14 amino acids. V gave up 4 bases and J gave up 8 bases, with 16 bases separating them. Germline CDR1 reads SGHNT; CDR2 reads YYREEE (reference sequence).

This clonotype came up many times. V usage is TRBV5-6 and J usage is TRBJ1-6; D ambiguous. This CDR3 contains 14 residues. Deletions cut 0 bases from V and 7 bases from J, with 8 bases between. Germline values: CDR1 SGHDT, CDR2 YYEEEE. The CDR3 nucleotides are TGTGCCAGCAGCTTGGTAACAGCGAATTCACCCCTCCACTTT. It specifies CASSLVTANSPLHF.

Only a few counts were recorded for this clonotype. CDR3 DNA: TGTGCCACCAGCAGAGCCCTAGCGGGAGGCCTCTCCTACAATGAGCAGTTCTTC. Translating it yields CATSRALAGGLSYNEQFF. This chain connects TRBV15 to TRBJ2-1, with 11 bases that match TRBD2. This CDR3 spans 18 amino acids. V shed 1 base, J shed 0 bases, and the junction held 5 bases outside the gene matches. Looked up from germline, CDR1 is LNHNV and CDR2 is YYDKDF (reference sequence).

CDR3 nucleotide sequence: TGTACCATCAGTCTCCCTTGGACTAGCGGGAGGGAATGGGGAGAGACCCAGTACTTC. Translating it yields CTISLPWTSGREWGETQYF. The rearrangement links TRBV7-4 to TRBJ2-5; 15 bases fit TRBD2. Germline V gene data show CDR1 as SGHVT and CDR2 as SQSDAQ. The CDR3 has 19 amino acids.

This clonotype came up many times. The rearrangement joins TRBV12-3 or TRBV12-4 to TRBJ2-5; D is undetermined. The CDR3 is 14 amino acids. V lost 3 bases and J 5 bases, leaving 13 bases between the germline ends. The CDR3 region is CASSFRDARETQYF. The CDR3 region has the DNA TGTGCCAGCAGTTTCCGAGACGCTCGGGAGACCCAGTACTTC.

This clonotype was counted ten times or more. The chain links TRBV11-2 to TRBJ2-1; possible D gene TRBD2, 6 bases. The CDR3 runs 12 residues. Between the trimmed V and J ends, which lost 1 base and 12 bases, there was a span of 10 bases. Germline lookup yields CDR1 SGHAT and CDR2 FQNNGV. In DNA form, the CDR3 reads TGTGCCAGCAGCTTAGCTAGCGTCGGGCAGTTCTTC. Translating gives CASSLASVGQFF.

This clonotype was recorded many times. This rearrangement joins TRBV20-1 to TRBJ2-7, with a weak D call TRBD2 (6 bases). The CDR3 sequence is 14 residues long. V was cut by 2 bases and J by 4 bases, with 15 bases left in between. Germline V gene lookup returns CDR1 DFQATT and CDR2 SNEGSKA (reference sequence). This CDR3 reads CSARQEGRSYEQYF. The CDR3 DNA sequence: TGCAGTGCTAGACAAGAGGGGAGGTCATACGAGCAGTACTTC.

This clonotype has at least ten counts. This chain uses TRBV18 with TRBJ2-1; 7 bases align to TRBD2. Per the germline V gene, CDR1 is KGHSH and CDR2 is LQKENI. Trimming removed 5 bases from V and 6 bases from J; junction bases left unmatched: 7. The CDR3 consists of 14 residues. CDR3 sequence (DNA): TGTGCCAGCTCAAGAGGACTAGTGAGCAATGAGCAGTTCTTC. It yields the protein CASSRGLVSNEQFF.

In this sample, this clonotype turned up many times. The chain carries TRBV27 and TRBJ2-7, with TRBD2 matching over 7 bases. The CDR3 spans 13 residues. After removal of 3 bases from V and 3 bases from J, the junction contained 2 bases not matched to a gene. Germline V lookup: CDR1 MNHEY, CDR2 SMNVEV (reference sequence). CDR3 bases: TGTGCCAGCAGTTTGGGGACTATCTACGAGCAGTACTTC. It encodes CASSLGTIYEQYF.

The chain has TRBV15 and TRBJ1-2, with 8 bases lining up with TRBD1. This CDR3 spans 14 amino acids. Germline lookup yields CDR1 LNHNV and CDR2 YYDKDF (reference sequence). J lost 3 bases, V lost 5 bases, and 5 bases had no gene match. CDR3 nucleotides: TGTGCCACCAGCCCTATACAGGGGGACTATGGCTACACCTTC. It encodes CATSPIQGDYGYTF.